This T cell receptor beta chain was sequenced for a study of T cells expressing NK-cell markers. Study overall: Beta-chain profiling covered CD3+CD56+NKG2C+, CD3+CD56+NKG2C- and CD3+CD56-NKG2C+ sorted subsets. Regarding the study as a whole: Whether expanded NKG2C+ T cell clones were HCMV specific stayed uncertain. Of the CD8+ T cell pool in several donors, about 1.0-8% was accounted for by dominant NKG2C+ clonotypes.

With respect to this clonotype: Its matching antigen is unknown.

Looked up from germline, CDR1 is SEHNR and CDR2 is FQNEAQ (reference sequence). This CDR3 is 13 amino acids long. UMIs were included in TCR beta cDNA generated by 5'RACE template switching. Reanalyzing the 5' RACE reads, TCRdb keeps one entry per CDR3 protein, without DNA. The sample shows over 13,000 distinct CDR3 sequences, and over 50% sits with its ten largest clones. The receptor was derived from a man aged 18-75 years in good health. Material for sequencing was blood T cells: a sorted CD56 or NKG2C T cell subset, CD4+ or CD8+ T cells, or bulk PBMC T cells (not recorded which). J is TRBJ2-5 and V is TRBV7-9. The CDR3: CASGGRNQETQYF.